This note documents a single T cell receptor (beta chain) sequence. Its specificity is not known. This record belongs to a study of T cell repertoires in cytomegalovirus infection. Study overall: Public TCR beta signatures were indicative of both CMV infection and a matching HLA type. Study results and limitations: Pooled public TCR beta family frequency picked out CMV carriers with the relevant HLA. The ex vivo response was dominated by HLA-C-restricted CMV-specific TCR beta clonotypes.

V shed 1 base, J shed 2 bases, and the junction held 13 bases outside the gene matches. The CDR3 consists of 18 residues. Germline V gene lookup returns CDR1 SGHAT and CDR2 FQDESV (reference sequence). TCRdb re-derived calls from the reads in MiXCR, one entry per CDR3 protein. The table shows hundreds of thousands of distinct CDR3 sequences, with 35% to 45% occurring only once. This chain connects TRBV11-1 to TRBJ1-1; 7 nucleotides line up with TRBD1. This sequence was found in a human donor in good health (CMV status not recorded). Some clones in this sample may be carry-over from other donors' samples. The sequenced sample was PBMCs. This chain's CDR3 is CASSLVIGARDRNTEAFF. The CDR3 DNA reads as TGTGCCAGCAGCTTAGTTATCGGGGCTCGGGACAGAAACACTGAAGCTTTCTTT.